Many counts were recorded for the clone carrying this TCR beta chain. The antigen is undetermined. The sample is drawn from a study of T cells in Graves' hyperthyroidism and ophthalmopathy. Study-wide findings and caveats: In validation, the model predicted ophthalmopathy. These predictions came a median roughly 6.5 months before onset. Blood also held most thyroid clonotypes expanded beyond 0.001.

The V gene's germline CDR1 is MNHNS and CDR2 SASEGT. Unmatched junction bases numbered 4, after V lost 1 base and J lost 4 bases. This CDR3 is built from 15 residues. Amplification targeted TCR beta CDR3 regions from RNA transcripts. Researchers ran a first-round RT-PCR on the TCR CDR3 using the HTBI primer set. From the multiplex PCR reads, TCRdb called clonotypes with MiXCR, one entry per CDR3 protein. Found here are fewer than 500,000 distinct CDR3 sequences, approximately 15% of them singletons; the top ten hold around 20%. PBMCs were obtained from 9.5 to 10 ml fresh peripheral blood. This clonotype was sampled from a woman aged 25 to 39 with Graves' ophthalmopathy. The J gene is TRBJ2-3, the V gene TRBV6-1, with 8 positions matching TRBD2. The sequenced sample was blood. The CDR3 nucleotides are TGTGCCAGCAGTGAAGAACTCGGGGGGGCAGATACGCAGTATTTT. Protein: CASSEELGGADTQYF.